This TCR beta chain was obtained from a study of T cells in Graves' hyperthyroidism and ophthalmopathy. Researchers took RNA transcripts and amplified the TCR beta CDR3 regions from them. A first-round RT-PCR of the TCR CDR3 used the HTBI primer set. TCRdb reprocessed the multiplex PCR reads with MiXCR, giving one entry per CDR3 protein. Among a few hundred thousand distinct CDR3 sequences listed, roughly 15% were seen once. This clonotype was seen a few times. Its antigen is unknown. Clinical Activity Scores of at least 3, NOSPECS grades of at least 4 and durations under 3 months characterized ophthalmopathy patients. Reasons for excluding patients were uncontrolled infection, other autoimmune disease, pregnancy or lactation. General study findings and limits: The model's output predicted ophthalmopathy at a median of about 6.5 months prior to onset. In blood, most of the thyroid clonotypes expanded above 0.001 were also present.

Trimming removed 4 bases from V and 4 bases from J, with 8 bases in between. The germline CDR1 and CDR2 sequences are MNHNS and SASEGT. CDR3 length: 12 residues. This chain links TRBV6-1 with TRBJ2-7; unclear D gene. The receptor comes from a woman aged 60-70 years with Graves' ophthalmopathy. The sequencing input was blood. CDR3 sequence reads: CASSASDYEQYF. The CDR3 nucleotides read TGTGCCAGCAGTGCCTCGGATTACGAGCAGTACTTC.